These 27 T cell receptor beta chains came from one sample sequenced in a study of control samples from healthy donors and cancer patients. The repertoire was sequenced with immunoSEQ multiplex PCR; TCRdb's copy has only in-frame clones and lacks some. The sample lists some 140,000 clones; approximately 92% were seen once. Sequencing was performed on blood. The receptor set was obtained from a man in his thirties or forties in good health.

The rearrangement uses TRBV3-1 (or the pseudogene TRBV3-2) and TRBJ2-1; D is unresolved. CDR1 LGHDT and CDR2 YNNKEL come from the germline V gene (reference sequence). V was clipped by 1 base and J by 0 bases, with 10 bases between them. The CDR3 runs to 16 residues. DNA for the CDR3: TGTGCCAGCAGCCAAGGGGCCTTAAGCTCCTACAATGAGCAGTTCTTC. Its translation is CASSQGALSSYNEQFF.

The rearrangement links TRBV2 to TRBJ1-2, with D unresolved. Trimming cost V 1 base and J 4 bases, with 10 bases left between them. This CDR3 contains 14 residues. Germline values: CDR1 SNHLY, CDR2 FYNNEI. The CDR3 protein is CASSEVRVGYGYTF. The CDR3 bases are TGTGCCAGCAGTGAAGTTAGGGTGGGCTATGGCTACACCTTC.

The rearrangement links TRBV9 to TRBJ2-1; 7 bases agree with TRBD1. J was trimmed by 2 bases and V by 4 bases; bases with no gene match: 9. Germline V gives CDR1 SGDLS, CDR2 YYNGEE. CDR3 length: 16 residues. The CDR3 sequence: CASSKQGLGTYNEQFF. CDR3 nucleotides: TGTGCCAGCAGCAAACAGGGGCTAGGGACCTACAATGAGCAGTTCTTC.

The chain employs TRBV2 and TRBJ2-1; 9 bases align to TRBD1. With 7 bases clipped from V and 0 bases from J, the junction kept 10 bases outside the gene matches. Per the germline V gene, CDR1 is SNHLY and CDR2 is FYNNEI. This CDR3 is built from 17 residues. CDR3 protein: CASKFPGDRVSYNEQFF. The CDR3 coding sequence is TGTGCCAGCAAGTTTCCCGGGGACAGGGTCTCCTACAATGAGCAGTTCTTC.

The chain carries TRBV28 and TRBJ1-2; TRBD1 might be the D (6 bases). The V end lost 5 bases, the J end lost 5 bases, and 12 bases lay between the germline ends. This CDR3 has 13 amino acids. CDR1 and CDR2 from the germline V gene are MDHEN and SYDVKM. The CDR3 loop reads CASSPQGWYGYTF. The CDR3 DNA sequence: TGTGCCAGCAGTCCACAGGGCTGGTATGGCTACACCTTC.

This sequence joins TRBV24-1 and TRBJ1-4; perhaps TRBD1 as D (6 bases). This CDR3 has 18 amino acids. V lost 10 bases, J lost 7 bases, and 30 bases lay in between. CDR1 is KGHDR, CDR2 SFDVKD, per germline. This CDR3 is CATRGAGAPVEKGEKLFF. CDR3 bases: TGTGCCACGCGTGGGGCAGGGGCCCCCGTAGAGAAGGGTGAAAAACTGTTTTTT.

The chain links TRBV3-1 (or the pseudogene TRBV3-2) to TRBJ2-3; possible D gene TRBD2, 5 bases. V was shortened by 3 bases and J by 2 bases, with 9 bases between the two germline ends. The CDR3 is 14 amino acids. CDR1 and CDR2 (germline): LGHDT, YNNKEL (reference sequence). The CDR3 nucleotides are TGTGCCAGCAGCCACGCTAGCACCACAGATACGCAGTATTTT. Protein sequence: CASSHASTTDTQYF.

The V gene is TRBV5-4, the J gene TRBJ2-3, with 11 nucleotides matching TRBD2. CDR1 and CDR2 (germline): SGHNT, YYREEE (reference sequence). The CDR3 length is 17 residues. The ends lost 3 bases at V and 5 bases at J; junction bases unmatched: 11. The CDR3 reads CASSSDSGRAFLDTQYF. The CDR3, as DNA: TGTGCCAGCAGCTCGGATAGCGGGAGGGCCTTTTTAGATACGCAGTATTTT.

The chain joins TRBV5-1 to TRBJ1-1; 8 bases match TRBD1. Germline CDR1 and CDR2: SGHRS and YFSETQ. Unmatched junction bases numbered 4, after V lost 0 bases and J lost 6 bases. The CDR3 totals 14 residues. CDR3 residues: CASSLVRQGSEAFF. CDR3 DNA sequence: TGCGCCAGCAGCTTGGTACGACAGGGGTCTGAAGCTTTCTTT.

By share, this clone counts as large (0.1 to 1%). The chain links TRBV19 to TRBJ1-2; weak D call: TRBD1 (6 bases). V was clipped by 4 bases and J by 4 bases, with 19 bases between them. Germline V gene sequence: CDR1 LNHDA, CDR2 SQIVND (reference sequence). This CDR3 has 16 amino acids. CDR3: CASSSPMRGARYGYTF. The CDR3 bases are TGTGCCAGTAGTAGCCCGATGCGGGGGGCGCGCTATGGCTACACCTTC.

DNA for the CDR3: TGTGCCAGCAGCCAGGTGGGCCTTGCGCAGTACTTC. Translated: CASSQVGLAQYF. V and J are TRBV7-8 and TRBJ2-7, with D uncertain. Germline loops: CDR1 SGHVS, CDR2 FQNEAQ. The V gene lost 5 bases and the J gene lost 9 bases, with 14 bases spanning the gap. The CDR3 is made up of 12 amino acids.

V usage is TRBV7-5 and J usage is TRBJ1-2; the table's D gene call, TRBD1, was not cross checked with the DNA. TRBV7-5 is a documented pseudogene. The CDR3 is made up of 13 amino acids. In DNA, the CDR3 is TGTGCCAGAAGCAGAGACAGCCGCTATGGCTACACCTTC. Its protein is CARSRDSRYGYTF.

The chain couples TRBV4-1 to TRBJ1-1, with 8 positions matching TRBD1. The length of the CDR3 is 14 residues. CDR1 and CDR2 from the germline V gene are MGHRA and YSYEKL. Losses at the gene ends were 3 bases for V and 1 base for J; bases not matched to a gene: 1. CDR3 sequence: CASSHGTGNTEAFF. The DNA for the CDR3 is TGCGCCAGCAGCCACGGGACAGGGAACACTGAAGCTTTCTTT.

This sequence joins TRBV20-1 and TRBJ1-5, with unresolved D. The germline CDR1 and CDR2 sequences are DFQATT and SNEGSKA (reference sequence). V was trimmed by 6 bases and J by 5 bases, leaving 8 bases between them. The CDR3 contains 11 residues. The CDR3 loop is CSASSDQPQHF. Written as DNA, the CDR3 is TGCAGTGCCTCATCGGATCAGCCCCAGCATTTT.

The chain combines TRBV30 with TRBJ2-1; D may be TRBD2 (5 bases). V was cut by 2 bases and J by 13 bases, with 18 bases left in between. The germline gives CDR1 GTSNPN, CDR2 SVGIG (reference sequence). The CDR3 consists of 13 residues. The CDR3 sequence: CAWSLLAAKGQFF. Written as DNA, the CDR3 is TGTGCCTGGAGTCTTCTAGCAGCCAAGGGACAGTTCTTC.

This clone was observed a single time. V gene TRBV11-3 combines with J gene TRBJ1-1; D call uncertain. V was pared by 2 bases and J by 1 base, with 14 bases between. CDR1 and CDR2 (germline): SGHNT, YENEEA. The CDR3 covers 16 residues. The CDR3 nucleotides read TGTGCCAGCAGCTTAAATCTGTTGGCGGGGAACACTGAAGCTTTCTTT. Translation: CASSLNLLAGNTEAFF.

This chain links TRBV5-4 with TRBJ2-4; 8 bases match TRBD1. This CDR3 has 15 amino acids. The germline gives CDR1 SGHNT, CDR2 YYREEE (reference sequence). Trimming took 4 bases from V and 4 from J; bases not matched to a gene: 7. The CDR3 DNA reads TGTGCCAGCAGCCCGACAGGGGCCCGGAAAAACATTCAGTACTTC. It codes for CASSPTGARKNIQYF.

This chain uses TRBV10-1 with TRBJ2-1; the match to TRBD2 covers 9 bases. The CDR3 has 14 amino acids. V trimming: 8 bases; J trimming: 8 bases; junction bases outside the gene matches: 10. Germline loops: CDR1 WNHNN, CDR2 SYGVQD (reference sequence). CDR3 DNA sequence: TGCGCCAGCGGAAGGACTAGCGAGGGAGATGAGCAGTTCTTC. It encodes CASGRTSEGDEQFF.

This chain connects TRBV5-1 to TRBJ1-2; D unresolved. In germline, CDR1 is SGHRS, CDR2 YFSETQ. V lost 1 base and J lost 0, with 7 bases in between. The CDR3 runs to 14 residues. As DNA, the CDR3 is TGCGCCAGCAGCTTGCGCACAGCTAACTATGGCTACACCTTC. Translated, it gives CASSLRTANYGYTF.

This clone was seen a few times. The chain employs TRBV3-1 (or the pseudogene TRBV3-2) and TRBJ2-7; 12 bases agree with TRBD2. The junction had 6 bases not matched to a gene; V was cut back by 7 bases and J by 2 bases. This CDR3 has 15 residues. Looked up from germline, CDR1 is LGHDT and CDR2 is YNNKEL (reference sequence). The DNA for the CDR3 is TGTGCCAGCACCGTGACTAGCGGGAGTACCTACGAGCAGTACTTC. Its translation is CASTVTSGSTYEQYF.

The chain uses TRBV7-9 and TRBJ1-6; no definite D call. The CDR3 runs 15 residues. Germline lookup yields CDR1 SEHNR and CDR2 FQNEAQ (reference sequence). Deletions cut 5 bases from V and 7 bases from J, with 15 bases between. The chain's CDR3 is CASSRPGLFNSPLHF. CDR3 bases: TGTGCCAGCAGCCGGCCTGGACTTTTCAATTCACCCCTCCACTTT.

The chain recombines TRBV7-9 with TRBJ1-5; D is uncertain. Germline V lookup: CDR1 SEHNR, CDR2 FQNEAQ (reference sequence). V was pared by 1 base and J by 6 bases, with 7 bases between. This CDR3 has 13 amino acids. CDR3 loop: CASSLDALQPQHF. CDR3 bases: TGTGCCAGCAGCTTAGATGCTCTTCAGCCCCAGCATTTT.

The chain has TRBV9 and TRBJ2-6; tentatively, D is TRBD1 (6 bases). Germline V gives CDR1 SGDLS, CDR2 YYNGEE. This CDR3 spans 17 amino acids. V dropped 0 bases and J dropped 3 bases, with 13 bases sitting between them. The DNA for the CDR3 is TGTGCCAGCAGCGTAGGGGGGCCAGGATTTGGGGCCAACGTCCTGACTTTC. This encodes CASSVGGPGFGANVLTF. Full variable domain (missing parts from reference TRBV9 and TRBJ2-6): DSGVTQTPKHLITATGQRVTLRCSPRSGDLSVYWYQQSLDQGLQFLIQYYNGEERAKGNILERFSAQQFPDLHSELNLSSLELGDSALYFCASSVGGPGFGANVLTFGAGSRLTVL.

This chain joins TRBV7-9 and TRBJ1-2; D is uncertain. The CDR3 totals 13 residues. Germline CDR1 is SEHNR and CDR2 is FQNEAQ (reference sequence). The ends were cut back, 5 bases at V and 6 bases at J, with 13 bases in the middle. CDR3 in DNA: TGTGCCAGCAGCCCCTCGAATACGGATGGCTACACCTTC. It codes for CASSPSNTDGYTF.

The chain couples TRBV19 to TRBJ2-7, with 11 bases identical to TRBD1. This CDR3 is built from 19 residues. Germline V CDR1 and CDR2: LNHDA, SQIVND (reference sequence). V lost 1 base and J lost 3; bases outside the gene matches: 14. The CDR3 region has the DNA TGTGCCAGTAGTATAGCCCCCTGGACAGGGGGCCTATTGTACTACGAGCAGTACTTC. This sequence encodes CASSIAPWTGGLLYYEQYF. The whole variable domain, remainder taken from reference TRBV19 and TRBJ2-7, is DGGITQSPKYLFRKEGQNVTLSCEQNLNHDAMYWYRQDPGQGLRLIYYSQIVNDFQKGDIAEGYSVSREKKESFPLTVTSAQKNPTAFYLCASSIAPWTGGLLYYEQYFGPGTRLTVT.

The V gene is TRBV5-6, the J gene TRBJ2-5; maybe TRBD2 (6 bases). The CDR3 has 16 residues. Germline CDR1 and CDR2: SGHDT and YYEEEE. Trimming left V 0 bases short and J 1 base short, with 13 bases between. CDR3 DNA: TGTGCCAGCAGCTTGGGGCTGCGACTAGGCCAAGAGACCCAGTACTTC. Residues: CASSLGLRLGQETQYF.

The chain combines TRBV27 with TRBJ2-1; D call uncertain. The CDR3 has 15 amino acids. V was cut by 3 bases and J by 0 bases, with 9 bases left in between. Germline-derived CDR1 and CDR2 are MNHEY and SMNVEV (reference sequence). DNA for the CDR3: TGTGCCAGCAGTTTCCAAGGCAGCTCCTACAATGAGCAGTTCTTC. Translating it yields CASSFQGSSYNEQFF.